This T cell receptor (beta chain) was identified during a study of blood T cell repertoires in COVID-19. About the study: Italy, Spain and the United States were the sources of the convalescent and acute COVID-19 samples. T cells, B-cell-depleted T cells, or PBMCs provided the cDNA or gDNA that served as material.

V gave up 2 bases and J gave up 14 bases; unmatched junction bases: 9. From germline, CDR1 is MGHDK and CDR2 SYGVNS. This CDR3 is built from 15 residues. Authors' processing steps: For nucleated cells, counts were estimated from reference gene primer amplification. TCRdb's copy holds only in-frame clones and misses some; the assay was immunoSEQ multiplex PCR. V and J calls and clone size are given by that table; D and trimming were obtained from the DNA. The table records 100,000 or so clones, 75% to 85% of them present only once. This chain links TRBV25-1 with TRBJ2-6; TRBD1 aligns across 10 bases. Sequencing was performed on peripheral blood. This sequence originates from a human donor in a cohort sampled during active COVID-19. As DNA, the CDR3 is TGTGCCAGCAGTGAAGCGGACAGGGGGGAAAAATTCCTGACTTTC. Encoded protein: CASSEADRGEKFLTF. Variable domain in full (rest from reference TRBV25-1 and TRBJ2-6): EADIYQTPRYLVIGTGKKITLECSQTMGHDKMYWYQQDPGMELHLIHYSYGVNSTEKGDLSSESTVSRIRTEHFPLTLESARPSHTSQYLCASSEADRGEKFLTFGAGSRLTVL.